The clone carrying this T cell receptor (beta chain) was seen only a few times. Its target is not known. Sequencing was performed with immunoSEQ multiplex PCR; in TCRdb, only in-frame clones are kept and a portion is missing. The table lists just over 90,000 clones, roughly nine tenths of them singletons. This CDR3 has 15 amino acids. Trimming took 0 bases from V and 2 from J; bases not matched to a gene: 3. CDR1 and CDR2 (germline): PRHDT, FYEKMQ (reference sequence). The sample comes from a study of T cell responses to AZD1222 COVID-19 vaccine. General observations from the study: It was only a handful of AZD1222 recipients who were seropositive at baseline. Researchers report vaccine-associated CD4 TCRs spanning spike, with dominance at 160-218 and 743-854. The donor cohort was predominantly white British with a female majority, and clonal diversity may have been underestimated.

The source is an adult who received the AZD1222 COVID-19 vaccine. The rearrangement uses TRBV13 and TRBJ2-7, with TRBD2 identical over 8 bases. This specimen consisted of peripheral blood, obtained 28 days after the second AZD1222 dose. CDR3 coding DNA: TGTGCCAGCAGCTTAGGACTAGCGGCTGCCTACGAGCAGTACTTC. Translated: CASSLGLAAAYEQYF. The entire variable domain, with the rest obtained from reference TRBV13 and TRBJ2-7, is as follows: AAGVIQSPRHLIKEKRETATLKCYPIPRHDTVYWYQQGPGQDPQFLISFYEKMQSDKGSIPDRFSAQQFSDYHSELNMSSLELGDSALYFCASSLGLAAAYEQYFGPGTRLTVT.